Below, 7 T cell receptor beta chains from the same sample are listed, as sequenced in a study of blood T cell repertoires in COVID-19. Clones were read by immunoSEQ multiplex PCR, and TCRdb kept only the in-frame ones, dropping some. In the table there are around 210,000 clones, around 80% of which are singletons. The source material was peripheral blood. These receptors all come from a woman older than 75 with COVID-19, enrolled during active disease.

V is TRBV5-1 and J is TRBJ1-3, with D uncertain. V was trimmed by 5 bases and J by 2 bases, leaving 8 bases between them. Germline values: CDR1 SGHRS, CDR2 YFSETQ. This CDR3 region has 13 residues. This CDR3 reads CASSLGTGNTIYF. CDR3 nucleotide sequence: TGCGCCAGCAGTCTCGGGACTGGAAACACCATATATTTT.

The chain's CDR3 is CASSLVRLGESRRTEAFF. DNA for the CDR3: TGTGCCAGCAGCTTAGTACGGTTGGGAGAGTCAAGGCGTACTGAAGCTTTCTTT. The V and J genes are TRBV7-9 and TRBJ1-1; D not certain. Germline values: CDR1 SEHNR, CDR2 FQNEAQ (reference sequence). V lost 1 base and J lost 5, with 23 bases in between. This CDR3 has 18 residues.

The rearrangement links TRBV27 to TRBJ2-1, with 7 positions matching TRBD1. The CDR3 sequence is 13 residues long. Losses at the gene ends were 6 bases for V and 9 bases for J; bases not matched to a gene: 8. Germline CDR1 and CDR2: MNHEY and SMNVEV (reference sequence). The CDR3 is CASSFNTGVEQFF. Written as DNA, the CDR3 is TGTGCCAGCAGCTTTAATACAGGGGTTGAGCAGTTCTTC.

V is TRBV5-5 and J is TRBJ2-7; a weak D match, TRBD2 (7 bases). V shed 0 bases and J shed 5 bases, with 15 bases lying between them. Germline V gives CDR1 SGHKS, CDR2 YYEKEE (reference sequence). The CDR3 has 15 residues. The CDR3 DNA is TGTGCCAGCAGCTTGGAGGGGGGGCTAAGGGACGAGCAGTACTTC. Protein sequence: CASSLEGGLRDEQYF.

The chain combines TRBV5-5 with TRBJ2-1, with 7 bases fitting TRBD2. V lost 4 bases and J lost 4; bases outside the gene matches: 8. The CDR3 covers 15 residues. Per the germline V gene, CDR1 is SGHKS and CDR2 is YYEKEE (reference sequence). The CDR3 region is CASSLSGVPYNEQFF. CDR3 in DNA: TGTGCCAGCAGCCTAAGCGGGGTCCCGTACAATGAGCAGTTCTTC.

This chain links TRBV5-4 with TRBJ1-1, with 10 bases identical to TRBD1. V was pared by 6 bases and J by 0 bases, with 5 bases of the junction left unmatched. Germline V CDR1 and CDR2: SGHNT, YYREEE (reference sequence). The CDR3 contains 15 residues. The CDR3 reads CASTYDRGLNTEAFF. For the CDR3, the DNA is TGTGCCAGCACCTACGACAGGGGGCTGAACACTGAAGCTTTCTTT.

This clone was detected only once. The genes are TRBV7-3 and TRBJ2-2; D uncertain. V lost 5 bases and J 6 bases, leaving 10 bases between the germline ends. CDR1 is SGHTA and CDR2 is FQGTGA in the germline V gene. The length of the CDR3 is 13 residues. Here the CDR3 reads CASSPPGSGELFF. CDR3 sequence (DNA): TGTGCCAGCAGCCCCCCCGGGTCCGGGGAGCTGTTTTTT.